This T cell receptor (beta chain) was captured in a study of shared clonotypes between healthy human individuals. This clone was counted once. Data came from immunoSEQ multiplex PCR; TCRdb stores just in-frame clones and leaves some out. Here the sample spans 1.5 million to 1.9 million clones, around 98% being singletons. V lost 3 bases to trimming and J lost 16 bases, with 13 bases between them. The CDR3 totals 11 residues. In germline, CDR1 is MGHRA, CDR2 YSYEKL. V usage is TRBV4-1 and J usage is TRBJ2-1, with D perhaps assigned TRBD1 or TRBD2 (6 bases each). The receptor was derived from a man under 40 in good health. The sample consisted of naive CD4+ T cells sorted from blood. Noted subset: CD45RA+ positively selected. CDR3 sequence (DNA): TGCGCCAGCAGCCAGGAGGGGGTACGCTTCTTC. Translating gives CASSQEGVRFF.